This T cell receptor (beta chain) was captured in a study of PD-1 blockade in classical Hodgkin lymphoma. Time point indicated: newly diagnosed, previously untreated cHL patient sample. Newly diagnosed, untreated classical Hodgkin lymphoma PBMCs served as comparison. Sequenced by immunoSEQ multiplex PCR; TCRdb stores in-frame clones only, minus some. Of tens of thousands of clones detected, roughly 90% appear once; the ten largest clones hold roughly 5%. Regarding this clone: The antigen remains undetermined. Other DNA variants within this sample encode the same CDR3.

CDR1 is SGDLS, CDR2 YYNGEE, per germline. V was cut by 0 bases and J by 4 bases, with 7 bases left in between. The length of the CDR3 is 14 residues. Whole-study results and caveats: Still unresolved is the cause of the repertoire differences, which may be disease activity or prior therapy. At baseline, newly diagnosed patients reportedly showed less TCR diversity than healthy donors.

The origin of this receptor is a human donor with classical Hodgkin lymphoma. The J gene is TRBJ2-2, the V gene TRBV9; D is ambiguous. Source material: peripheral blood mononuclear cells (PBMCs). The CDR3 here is CASSVGGGTGELFF. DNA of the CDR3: TGTGCCAGCAGCGTAGGGGGTGGCACCGGGGAGCTGTTTTTT.